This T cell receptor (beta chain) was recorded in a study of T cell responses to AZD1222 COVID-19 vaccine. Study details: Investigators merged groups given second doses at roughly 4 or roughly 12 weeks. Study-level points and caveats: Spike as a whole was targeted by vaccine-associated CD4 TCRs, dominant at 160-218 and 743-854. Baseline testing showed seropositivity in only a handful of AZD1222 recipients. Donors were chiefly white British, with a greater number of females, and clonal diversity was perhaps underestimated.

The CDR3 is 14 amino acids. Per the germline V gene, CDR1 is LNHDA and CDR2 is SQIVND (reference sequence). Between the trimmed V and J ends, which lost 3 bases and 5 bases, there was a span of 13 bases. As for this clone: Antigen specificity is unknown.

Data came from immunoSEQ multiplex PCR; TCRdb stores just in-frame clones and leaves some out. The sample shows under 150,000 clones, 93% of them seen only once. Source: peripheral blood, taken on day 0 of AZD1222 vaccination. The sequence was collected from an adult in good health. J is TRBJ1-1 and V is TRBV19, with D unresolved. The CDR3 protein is CASSMLQRVTEAFF. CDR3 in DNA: TGTGCCAGTAGTATGTTACAGAGAGTGACTGAAGCTTTCTTT.